This T cell receptor (beta chain) originates from a study of T cells in Graves' hyperthyroidism and ophthalmopathy. Concerning this clonotype itself: Its ends do not fully match the called genes, so a read error is possible.

Germline V gene lookup returns CDR1 SNHLY and CDR2 FYNNEI. The CDR3 spans 15 residues. RNA transcripts provided the source from which TCR beta CDR3 regions were amplified. HTBI primers drove first-round RT-PCR of the TCR CDR3. TCRdb redid the calling of the multiplex PCR reads with MiXCR, one entry per CDR3 protein. Here the sample spans approximately 710,000 distinct CDR3 sequences, roughly 17% being singletons. Sequenced input: blood. This sequence was found in a man over 45 with Graves' hyperthyroidism. The gene calls are TRBV2 and TRBJ2-6; D might be TRBD1 (5 bases). The CDR3: CASSSTVTGASVLTF. The CDR3 bases are TGTGCCAGCAGTTCGACAGTGACTGGGGCCAGCGTCCTGACTTTC.